A selection of T cell receptor beta chains follows, all from one sample in a study of Graves' ophthalmopathy and Graves' hyperthyroidism. TCRdb used MiXCR to reprocess the multiplex PCR reads, holding one entry per CDR3 protein. The sample gives about 410,000 distinct CDR3 sequences, around 17% of which show up once; around 1.4% is in the top ten. Sequencing was carried out using peripheral blood. All receptors come from a woman under 30 with Graves' ophthalmopathy. The conserved cysteine and the conserved F or W are not part of the CDR3 here.

>TRBJ2-5|TRBV24-1
ATSDRGQGAGETQY
>TRBJ2-7|TRBV19
ASSNSLGGRVTYEQY
>TRBJ2-7|TRBV5-6
ASSFSGDPRAYEQY
>TRBJ1-3|TRBV15
ATSREGARELSLWNTIY
>TRBJ1-6|TRBV6-1
ASSDSQGSSYNSPLH
>TRBJ2-7|TRBV29-1
SVETEADLSYEQY
>TRBJ2-5|TRBV4-1
ASSASIAKETQY
>TRBJ2-5|TRBV2
ASSQKVKGLVQETQY
>TRBJ2-5|TRBV13
ASSSDDRDRTQY
>TRBJ2-5|TRBV28
ASRRLNDRVGQETQY
>TRBJ1-4|TRBV9
ASSAGRLDRNEKLF
>TRBJ1-1|TRBV27
ASRTGGLNTEAF
>TRBJ1-2|TRBV12-3/TRBV12-4
ASSPSMGLFYGYT
>TRBJ2-5|TRBV20-1
SGRHQETQY
>TRBJ1-2|TRBV27
ASRFGSNYGYT
>TRBJ1-1|TRBV6-5
ASSYRALKDGGREAF
>TRBJ1-5|TRBV10-1
ASTSWGAQPQH
>TRBJ1-5|TRBV29-1
SVSGTDNQPQH
>TRBJ1-2|TRBV6-5
ASSYSTGDYGYT
>TRBJ1-1|TRBV12-5
ASGLGTGRSTEAF
>TRBJ2-7|TRBV11-1
ASSVTDRDRVYEQY
>TRBJ1-1|TRBV6-5
ASSYPLMNTEAF
>TRBJ1-6|TRBV19
ASSQGKVSPLH
>TRBJ2-2|TRBV11-2
ASTSIVGLRPTGELF
>TRBJ2-7|TRBV27
ASSLKGFTYEQY
>TRBJ2-5|TRBV24-1
ATSDFSSGTQETQY
>TRBJ2-7|TRBV6-1
ASSGAGSYEQY
>TRBJ1-5|TRBV28
ASSKTRARSSNQPQH
>TRBJ1-1|TRBV7-2
ASSLHRGRDTEAF
>TRBJ1-1|TRBV15
ATSTVDRGMTEAF
>TRBJ1-5|TRBV4-1
ASSPPGGDGQPQH
>TRBJ1-1|TRBV12-3/TRBV12-4
ASSFSGGMNTEAF
>TRBJ2-7|TRBV5-1
ASSLGGSPRQY
>TRBJ1-1|TRBV28
ASSLWAAGINGFTEAF
>TRBJ2-5|TRBV4-1
ASSQETGQGDQETQY
>TRBJ2-5|TRBV10-3
AISTGQAQETQY
>TRBJ1-2|TRBV2
ASSFVSYGYT
>TRBJ2-7|TRBV6-2/TRBV6-3
ASSPTLLVARYEQY
>TRBJ2-7|TRBV7-6
ASSLRTGGGYEQY
>TRBJ1-1|TRBV27
ASRSARAGGTEAF
>TRBJ2-5|TRBV7-2
ASSLFLQETQY
>TRBJ1-5|TRBV28
ASSDGDRGINQPQH
>TRBJ1-2|TRBV3-1
ASSHAGNNYGYT
>TRBJ1-1|TRBV5-1
ASSLQGRGEAF
>TRBJ2-5|TRBV24-1
ATSDPLTGKETQY
>TRBJ2-7|TRBV9
ASSVAPMGVYEQY
>TRBJ2-4|TRBV28
ASSRRLAGGPDKNIQY
>TRBJ1-3|TRBV5-1
ASSLAGGDRGNTIY
>TRBJ2-5|TRBV30
AWSRGEGQETQY
>TRBJ1-2|TRBV6-5
ASSYSDGTRYGYT
>TRBJ1-1|TRBV2
ASSPLGHRVRYSEAF
>TRBJ1-1|TRBV19
ASRSRGGITEAF
>TRBJ1-1|TRBV2
ASRKEGAQNTEAF
>TRBJ1-2|TRBV20-1
SAKGGNYGYT
>TRBJ2-3|TRBV10-2
ASSESRPGSFGPDTQY